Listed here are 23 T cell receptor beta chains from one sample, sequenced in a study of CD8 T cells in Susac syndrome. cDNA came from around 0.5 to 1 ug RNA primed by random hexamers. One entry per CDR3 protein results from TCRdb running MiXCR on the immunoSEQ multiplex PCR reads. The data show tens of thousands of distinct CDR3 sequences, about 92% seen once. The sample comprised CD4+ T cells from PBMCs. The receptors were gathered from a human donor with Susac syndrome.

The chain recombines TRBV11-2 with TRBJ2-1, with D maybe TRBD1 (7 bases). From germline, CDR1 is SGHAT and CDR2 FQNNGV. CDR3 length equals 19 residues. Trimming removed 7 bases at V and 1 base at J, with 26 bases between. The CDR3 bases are TGTGCCAGCACCTCCCGGGGGAGTGATTTGACAGGGTCCTACAATGAGCAGTTCTTC. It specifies CASTSRGSDLTGSYNEQFF.

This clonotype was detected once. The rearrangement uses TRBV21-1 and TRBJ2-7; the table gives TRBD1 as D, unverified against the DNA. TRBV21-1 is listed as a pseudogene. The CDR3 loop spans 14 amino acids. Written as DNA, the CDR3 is TGTGCCAGCAGCAAAGGGACAGGGGCCTACGAGCAGTACTTC. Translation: CASSKGTGAYEQYF.

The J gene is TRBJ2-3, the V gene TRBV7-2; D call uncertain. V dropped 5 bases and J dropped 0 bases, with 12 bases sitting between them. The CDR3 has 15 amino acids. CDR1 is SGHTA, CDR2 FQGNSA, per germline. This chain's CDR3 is CASSRGKLSTDTQYF. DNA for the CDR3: TGTGCCAGCAGCCGTGGAAAACTCAGCACAGATACGCAGTATTTT.

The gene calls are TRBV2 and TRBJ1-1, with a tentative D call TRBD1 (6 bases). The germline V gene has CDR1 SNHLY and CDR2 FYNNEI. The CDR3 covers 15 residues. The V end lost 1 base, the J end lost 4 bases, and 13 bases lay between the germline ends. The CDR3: CASSEEGGLSTEAFF. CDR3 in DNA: TGTGCCAGCAGTGAAGAGGGGGGTTTGAGCACTGAAGCTTTCTTT.

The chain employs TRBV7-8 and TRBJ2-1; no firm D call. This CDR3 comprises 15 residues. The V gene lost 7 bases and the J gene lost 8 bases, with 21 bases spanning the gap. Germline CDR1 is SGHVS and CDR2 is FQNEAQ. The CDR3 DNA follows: TGTGCCAGCACCACACTGACCAGGAAAGGCCATGAGCAGTTCTTC. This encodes CASTTLTRKGHEQFF.

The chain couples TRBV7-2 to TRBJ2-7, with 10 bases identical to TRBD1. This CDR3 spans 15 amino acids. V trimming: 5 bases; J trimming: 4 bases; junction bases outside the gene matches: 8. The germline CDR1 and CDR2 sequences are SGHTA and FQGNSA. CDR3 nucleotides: TGTGCCAGCAGCCGAGCGGGACAGGGGCTATACGAGCAGTACTTC. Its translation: CASSRAGQGLYEQYF.

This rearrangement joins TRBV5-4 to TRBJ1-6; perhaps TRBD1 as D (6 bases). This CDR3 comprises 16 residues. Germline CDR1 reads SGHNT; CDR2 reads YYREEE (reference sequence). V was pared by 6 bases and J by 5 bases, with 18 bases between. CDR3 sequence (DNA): TGTGCCAGCACCCTGAGGGGGGGGTCGGATAATTCACCCCTCCACTTT. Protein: CASTLRGGSDNSPLHF.

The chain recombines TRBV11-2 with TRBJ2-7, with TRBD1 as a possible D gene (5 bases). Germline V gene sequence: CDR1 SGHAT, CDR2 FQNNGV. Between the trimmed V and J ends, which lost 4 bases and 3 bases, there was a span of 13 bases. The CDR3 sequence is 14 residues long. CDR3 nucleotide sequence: TGTGCCAGCAGCTATGGCAGACAGAACTACGAGCAGTACTTC. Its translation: CASSYGRQNYEQYF.

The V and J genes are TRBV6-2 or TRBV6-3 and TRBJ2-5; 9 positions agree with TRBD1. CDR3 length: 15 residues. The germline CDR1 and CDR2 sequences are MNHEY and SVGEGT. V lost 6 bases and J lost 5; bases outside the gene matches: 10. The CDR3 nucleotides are TGTGCCAGCAGGCCCCGGGACAGGGCCGGCGAGACCCAGTACTTC. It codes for CASRPRDRAGETQYF.

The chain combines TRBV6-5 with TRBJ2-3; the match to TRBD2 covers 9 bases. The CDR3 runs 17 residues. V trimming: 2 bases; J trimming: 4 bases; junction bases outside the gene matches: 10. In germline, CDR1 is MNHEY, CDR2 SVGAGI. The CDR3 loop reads CASSYPGVAGAPDTQYF. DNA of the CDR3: TGTGCCAGCAGTTACCCCGGGGTAGCGGGGGCCCCAGATACGCAGTATTTT.

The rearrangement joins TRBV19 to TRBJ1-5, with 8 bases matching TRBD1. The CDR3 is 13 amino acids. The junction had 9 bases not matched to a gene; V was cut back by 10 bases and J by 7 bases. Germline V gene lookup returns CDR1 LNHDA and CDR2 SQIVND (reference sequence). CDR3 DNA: TGTGCCACATCAGGGGGCTTTAGACAGCCCCAGCATTTT. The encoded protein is CATSGGFRQPQHF.

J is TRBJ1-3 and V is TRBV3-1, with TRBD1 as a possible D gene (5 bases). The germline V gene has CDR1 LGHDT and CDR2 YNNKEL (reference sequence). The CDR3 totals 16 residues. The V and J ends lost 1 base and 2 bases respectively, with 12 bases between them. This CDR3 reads CASSQVGRGAGNTIYF. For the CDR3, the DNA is TGTGCCAGCAGCCAAGTTGGGAGGGGAGCTGGAAACACCATATATTTT. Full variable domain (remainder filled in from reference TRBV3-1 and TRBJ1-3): DTAVSQTPKYLVTQMGNDKSIKCEQNLGHDTMYWYKQDSKKFLKIMFSYNNKELIINETVPNRFSPKSPDKAHLNLHINSLELGDSAVYFCASSQVGRGAGNTIYFGEGSWLTVV.

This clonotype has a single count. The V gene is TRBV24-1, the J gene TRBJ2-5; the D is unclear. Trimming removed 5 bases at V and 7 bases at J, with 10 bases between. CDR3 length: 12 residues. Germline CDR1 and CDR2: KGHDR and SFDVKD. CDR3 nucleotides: TGTGCCACCAGTGCCCACAGTGGGACCCAGTACTTC. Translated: CATSAHSGTQYF.

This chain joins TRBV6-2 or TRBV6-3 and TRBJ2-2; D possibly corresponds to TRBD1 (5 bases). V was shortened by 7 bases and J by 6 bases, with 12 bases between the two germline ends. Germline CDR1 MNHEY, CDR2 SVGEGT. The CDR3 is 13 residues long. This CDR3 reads CASTGRAAGELFF. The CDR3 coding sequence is TGTGCCAGCACGGGCAGGGCCGCCGGGGAGCTGTTTTTT.

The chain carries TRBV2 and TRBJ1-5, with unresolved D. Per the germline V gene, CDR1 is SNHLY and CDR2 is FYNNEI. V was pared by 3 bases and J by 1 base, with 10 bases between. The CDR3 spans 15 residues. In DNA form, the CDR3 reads TGTGCCAGCAGTGAGGGTGCTGGGAGCAATCAGCCCCAGCATTTT. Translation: CASSEGAGSNQPQHF. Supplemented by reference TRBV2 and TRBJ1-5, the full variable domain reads EPEVTQTPSHQVTQMGQEVILRCVPISNHLYFYWYRQILGQKVEFLVSFYNNEISEKSEIFDDQFSVERPDGSNFTLKIRSTKLEDSAMYFCASSEGAGSNQPQHFGDGTRLSIL.

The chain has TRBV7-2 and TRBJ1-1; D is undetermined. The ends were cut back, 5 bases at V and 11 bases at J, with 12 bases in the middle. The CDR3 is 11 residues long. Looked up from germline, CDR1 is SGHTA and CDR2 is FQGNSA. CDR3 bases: TGTGCCAGCAGCCCCCAGGTGGAGGCTTTCTTT. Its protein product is CASSPQVEAFF.

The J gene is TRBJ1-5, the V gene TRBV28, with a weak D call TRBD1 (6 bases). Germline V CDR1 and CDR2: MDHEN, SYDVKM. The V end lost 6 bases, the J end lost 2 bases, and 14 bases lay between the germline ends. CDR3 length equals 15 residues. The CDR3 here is CASSDGGAGNQPQHF. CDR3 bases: TGTGCCAGCAGCGACGGGGGCGCAGGCAATCAGCCCCAGCATTTT.

Here the CDR3 reads CASSSGLPRGYGYTF. The CDR3 nucleotides read TGTGCCAGCAGCTCGGGACTTCCAAGGGGCTATGGCTACACCTTC. The V gene is TRBV7-2, the J gene TRBJ1-2; TRBD1 might be the D (5 bases). CDR1 SGHTA and CDR2 FQGNSA come from the germline V gene. V lost 4 bases to trimming and J lost 4 bases, with 16 bases between them. This CDR3 contains 15 residues.

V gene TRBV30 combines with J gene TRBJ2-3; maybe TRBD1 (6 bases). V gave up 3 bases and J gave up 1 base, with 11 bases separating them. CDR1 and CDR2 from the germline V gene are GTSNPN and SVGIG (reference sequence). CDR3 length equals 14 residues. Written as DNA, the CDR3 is TGTGCCTGGAGCAAAGACAGGCGCACAGATACGCAGTATTTT. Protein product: CAWSKDRRTDTQYF.

This chain's CDR3 is CASKGSDEQYF. As DNA, the CDR3 is TGTGCCAGCAAGGGGAGCGACGAGCAGTACTTC. This chain connects TRBV28 to TRBJ2-7, with D perhaps assigned TRBD1 or TRBD2 (5 bases each). V was clipped by 7 bases and J by 5 bases, with 9 bases between them. Germline loops: CDR1 MDHEN, CDR2 SYDVKM. There are 11 residues in the CDR3.

CDR3 in amino acids: CASSLDNIYGYTF. CDR3 sequence (DNA): TGTGCCAGCAGCTTAGATAATATCTATGGCTACACCTTC. The chain carries TRBV7-9 and TRBJ1-2; unclear D gene. V gave up 1 base and J gave up 4 bases, with 7 bases separating them. The V gene's germline CDR1 is SEHNR and CDR2 FQNEAQ (reference sequence). The CDR3 runs 13 residues.

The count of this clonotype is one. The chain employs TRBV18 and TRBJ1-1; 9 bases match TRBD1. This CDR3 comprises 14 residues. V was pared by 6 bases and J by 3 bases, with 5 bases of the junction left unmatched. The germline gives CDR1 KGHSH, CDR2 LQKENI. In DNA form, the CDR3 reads TGTGCCAGCTCGGACCGACAGGGGGACACTGAAGCTTTCTTT. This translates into CASSDRQGDTEAFF.

The CDR3, as DNA: TGCGCCAGCAGCGCCCCGGGACAGGAAAATCGGCAGTACTTC. Amino acids: CASSAPGQENRQYF. The chain combines TRBV5-1 with TRBJ2-7; 8 bases match TRBD1. Looked up from germline, CDR1 is SGHRS and CDR2 is YFSETQ. This CDR3 is 14 amino acids long. V shed 4 bases, J shed 9 bases, and the junction held 12 bases outside the gene matches.